This T cell receptor beta chain was found in a study of shared T cell receptors in the human thymus. This table comes from immunoSEQ multiplex PCR, and its TCRdb copy is limited to in-frame clones, with some not included. This sample carries approximately 580,000 clones, roughly 74% of them seen once, and the ten largest clones take 0.013%. The CDR3 spans 17 residues. The V gene lost 4 bases and the J gene lost 0 bases, with 19 bases spanning the gap. CDR1 and CDR2 (germline): LNHDA, SQIVND (reference sequence). Separately, the same data were catalogued under a study of human thymus T cells. That report adds: The source of the thymus tissue was resections taken during corrective heart surgery.

The sequence derives from a boy less than two years old with a congenital heart defect. The chain is built from TRBV19 and TRBJ2-7; possibly TRBD2 for D (5 bases). The sequenced sample consisted of thymocytes. CDR3 protein: CASSSWRESGDSYEQYF. The CDR3 DNA sequence: TGTGCCAGTAGTAGCTGGCGTGAGAGCGGTGACTCCTACGAGCAGTACTTC.